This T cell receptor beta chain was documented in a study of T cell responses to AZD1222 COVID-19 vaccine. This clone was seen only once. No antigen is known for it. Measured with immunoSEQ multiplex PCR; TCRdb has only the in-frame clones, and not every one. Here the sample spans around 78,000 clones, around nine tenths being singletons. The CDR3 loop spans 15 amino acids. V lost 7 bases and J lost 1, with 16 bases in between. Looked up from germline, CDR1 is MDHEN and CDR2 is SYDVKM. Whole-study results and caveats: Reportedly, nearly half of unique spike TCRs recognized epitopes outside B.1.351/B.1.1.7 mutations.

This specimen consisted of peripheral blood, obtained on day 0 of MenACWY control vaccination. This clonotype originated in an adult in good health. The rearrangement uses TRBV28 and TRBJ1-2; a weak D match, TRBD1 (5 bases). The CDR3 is CASTGGGTLNYGYTF. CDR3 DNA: TGTGCCAGCACCGGTGGAGGGACGCTTAACTATGGCTACACCTTC.